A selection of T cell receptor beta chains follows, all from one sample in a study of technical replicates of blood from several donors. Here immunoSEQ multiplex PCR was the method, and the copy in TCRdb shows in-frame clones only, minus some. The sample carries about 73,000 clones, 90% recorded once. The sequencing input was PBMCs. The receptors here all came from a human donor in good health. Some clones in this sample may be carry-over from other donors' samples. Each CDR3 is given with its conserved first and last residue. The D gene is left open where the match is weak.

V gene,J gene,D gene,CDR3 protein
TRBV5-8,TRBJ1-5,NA,CASSLWGDQPQHF
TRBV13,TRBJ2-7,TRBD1,CASRTGGSSYEQYF
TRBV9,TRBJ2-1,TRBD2,CASSVLGLAGPRYEQFF
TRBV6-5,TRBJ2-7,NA,CASSYSWGGHYEQYF
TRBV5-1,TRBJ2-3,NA,CASSFSRLVDTQYF
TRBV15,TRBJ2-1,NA,CATSREYGTYNEQFF
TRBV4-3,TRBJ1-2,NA,CASSQDRGSPRHGYTF
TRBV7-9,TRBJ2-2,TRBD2,CASSSQSGVKNTGELFF
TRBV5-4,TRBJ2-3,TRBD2,CASSTGTSLGTDTQYF
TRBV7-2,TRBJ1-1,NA,CASSLPVTTEAFF
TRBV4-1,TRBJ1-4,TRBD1,CASSQDQDRGNGEKLFF
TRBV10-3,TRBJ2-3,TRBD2,CAIKSSLAGTDTQYF
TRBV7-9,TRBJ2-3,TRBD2,CASSLGGLAVGDTQYF
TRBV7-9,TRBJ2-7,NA,CASSWGTSYEQYF
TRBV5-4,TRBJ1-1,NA,CASSLEYLDRRNTEAFF
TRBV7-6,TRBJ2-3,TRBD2,CASSPGVAGGGTDTQYF
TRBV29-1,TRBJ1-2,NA,CSVEETGRNYGYTF
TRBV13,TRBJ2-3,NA,CASSSPFRVLEAKDTQYF
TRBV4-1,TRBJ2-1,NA,CASSALGSTNEQFF
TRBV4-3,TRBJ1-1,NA,CASSQVRGLNTEAFF
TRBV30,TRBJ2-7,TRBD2,CAWSSGTTLREQYF
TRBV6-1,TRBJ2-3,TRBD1,CASSDESWTGAGDTQYF
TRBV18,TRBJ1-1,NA,CASSPETGNTEAFF
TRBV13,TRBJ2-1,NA,CASSQGLGEQFF
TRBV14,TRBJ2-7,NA,CASSQTGTVDFF
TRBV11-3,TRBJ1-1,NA,CASSLDRNTEAFF
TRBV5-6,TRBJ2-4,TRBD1,CASTGTALAKNIQYF
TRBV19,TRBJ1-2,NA,CASSIVGREEGYTF
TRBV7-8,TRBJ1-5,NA,CASSLRVNQPQHF
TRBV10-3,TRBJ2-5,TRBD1,CATLNRGMETQYF
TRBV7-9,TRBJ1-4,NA,CASSQGSTNEKLFF